A single sample gave rise to the 30 T cell receptor beta chains below, sequenced in a study of blood T cell repertoires in COVID-19. Sequencing was performed with immunoSEQ multiplex PCR; in TCRdb, only in-frame clones are kept and a portion is missing. In the table there are hundreds of thousands of clones, 86% of which are singletons. Sequenced sample: peripheral blood. Every receptor here comes from a woman aged 70-85 years with COVID-19, enrolled during active disease.

This sequence joins TRBV4-1 and TRBJ2-7, with 7 bases matching TRBD1. CDR1 and CDR2 (germline): MGHRA, YSYEKL. This CDR3 region has 14 residues. With 5 bases clipped from V and 3 bases from J, the junction kept 7 bases outside the gene matches. The CDR3 coding sequence is TGCGCCAGCAGCGCTCCGGGACAGAGCTACGAGCAGTACTTC. It encodes CASSAPGQSYEQYF.

The chain recombines TRBV5-8 with TRBJ2-2, with TRBD1 matching over 8 bases. With 2 bases clipped from V and 1 base from J, the junction kept 7 bases outside the gene matches. Germline assignment: CDR1 SGHTS and CDR2 YDEGEE. CDR3 length: 17 residues. CDR3: CASSFSRDRRNTGELFF. Written as DNA, the CDR3 is TGTGCCAGCAGCTTCAGCAGGGACAGGAGGAACACCGGGGAGCTGTTTTTT.

The rearrangement joins TRBV7-9 to TRBJ2-2, with D perhaps TRBD1 (6 bases). The ends were cut back, 5 bases at V and 7 bases at J, with 17 bases in the middle. The CDR3 spans 15 residues. Germline lookup yields CDR1 SEHNR and CDR2 FQNEAQ (reference sequence). The CDR3 loop reads CASSPHRDIIGELFF. CDR3 DNA: TGTGCCAGCAGCCCCCACAGGGATATAATCGGGGAGCTGTTTTTT.

CDR3 amino acids: CASSLTPQGEAFF. As DNA, the CDR3 is TGTGCCAGCAGCTTAACCCCACAGGGCGAAGCTTTCTTT. The chain joins TRBV7-9 to TRBJ1-1; D perhaps matches TRBD1 (6 bases). The ends were cut back, 2 bases at V and 8 bases at J, with 12 bases in the middle. The length of the CDR3 is 13 residues. In germline, CDR1 is SEHNR, CDR2 FQNEAQ (reference sequence).

A single count supports this clone. The genes are TRBV28 and TRBJ1-2; D gene ambiguous. Looked up from germline, CDR1 is MDHEN and CDR2 is SYDVKM. The V and J ends lost 6 bases and 0 bases respectively, with 17 bases between them. The CDR3 contains 16 residues. In nucleotides, the CDR3 is TGTGCCAGCAGGACATCCTACGTCAGTGCTAACTATGGCTACACCTTC. It translates to CASRTSYVSANYGYTF.

The chain couples TRBV7-9 to TRBJ1-5; D is possibly TRBD1 (5 bases). The V end lost 5 bases, the J end lost 7 bases, and 15 bases lay between the germline ends. The CDR3 length is 14 residues. Germline assignment: CDR1 SEHNR and CDR2 FQNEAQ (reference sequence). The CDR3 nucleotides are TGTGCCAGCAGCCGAGCAGGGAATGGCCAGCCCCAGCATTTT. This codes for CASSRAGNGQPQHF.

V and J are TRBV19 and TRBJ2-7; D is perhaps TRBD1 (6 bases). Trimming removed 6 bases at V and 4 bases at J, with 19 bases between. There are 15 residues in the CDR3. Germline lookup yields CDR1 LNHDA and CDR2 SQIVND (reference sequence). The CDR3 region has the DNA TGTGCCAGTAGCCCCAGCGTTGGGACACTATACGAGCAGTACTTC. It codes for CASSPSVGTLYEQYF. Variable domain in full (rest from reference TRBV19 and TRBJ2-7): DGGITQSPKYLFRKEGQNVTLSCEQNLNHDAMYWYRQDPGQGLRLIYYSQIVNDFQKGDIAEGYSVSREKKESFPLTVTSAQKNPTAFYLCASSPSVGTLYEQYFGPGTRLTVT.

V gene TRBV2 combines with J gene TRBJ2-7, with D possibly being TRBD1 (5 bases). In germline, CDR1 is SNHLY, CDR2 FYNNEI. The CDR3 is 12 residues long. Trimming took 6 bases from V and 2 from J, leaving 8 bases between them. In DNA form, the CDR3 reads TGTGCCAGCAGGTGGGGCCCCTACGAGCAGTACTTC. Translation gives CASRWGPYEQYF. The full variable domain, completed using reference TRBV2 and TRBJ2-7, is EPEVTQTPSHQVTQMGQEVILRCVPISNHLYFYWYRQILGQKVEFLVSFYNNEISEKSEIFDDQFSVERPDGSNFTLKIRSTKLEDSAMYFCASRWGPYEQYFGPGTRLTVT.

This sequence joins TRBV5-8 and TRBJ1-2; D call uncertain. The CDR3 is made up of 12 amino acids. V lost 4 bases and J 6 bases, leaving 10 bases between the germline ends. CDR1 SGHTS and CDR2 YDEGEE come from the germline V gene. The CDR3 loop reads CASSLTPNGYTF. The CDR3 bases are TGTGCCAGCAGCCTTACACCAAATGGCTACACCTTC.

The chain recombines TRBV25-1 with TRBJ2-2; no definite D call. V was cut by 10 bases and J by 8 bases, with 8 bases left in between. The germline V gene encodes CDR1 MGHDK and CDR2 SYGVNS. This CDR3 spans 10 amino acids. The CDR3 region is CATLGGELFF. CDR3 in DNA: TGTGCCACCCTCGGGGGGGAGCTGTTTTTT. The full variable domain, rest sourced from reference TRBV25-1 and TRBJ2-2, is EADIYQTPRYLVIGTGKKITLECSQTMGHDKMYWYQQDPGMELHLIHYSYGVNSTEKGDLSSESTVSRIRTEHFPLTLESARPSHTSQYLCATLGGELFFGEGSRLTVL.

The chain carries TRBV5-1 and TRBJ1-2; TRBD1 matches at 9 bases. CDR1 and CDR2 (germline): SGHRS, YFSETQ. The CDR3 runs 15 residues. J lost 3 bases, V lost 3 bases, and 6 bases had no gene match. CDR3 residues: CASSSHTGGDYGYTF. The DNA for the CDR3 is TGCGCCAGCAGCTCCCACACAGGGGGCGACTATGGCTACACCTTC.

The chain is built from TRBV3-1 (or the pseudogene TRBV3-2) and TRBJ2-7, with 9 nucleotides matching TRBD1. After removal of 3 bases from V and 2 bases from J, the junction contained 8 bases not matched to a gene. This CDR3 is built from 16 residues. Germline V gene data show CDR1 as LGHDT and CDR2 as YNNKEL (reference sequence). The CDR3 here is CASSQGVGQGTYEQYF. In DNA, the CDR3 is TGTGCCAGCAGCCAGGGGGTGGGACAGGGTACCTACGAGCAGTACTTC.

This clone has just one count. V gene TRBV27 combines with J gene TRBJ1-2; a possible D gene is TRBD1 (6 bases). V was pared by 0 bases and J by 1 base, with 9 bases between. The CDR3 has 15 residues. CDR1 is MNHEY and CDR2 is SMNVEV in the germline V gene (reference sequence). CDR3 DNA sequence: TGTGCCAGCAGTTTATCGGGACATGATAACTATGGCTACACCTTC. This sequence encodes CASSLSGHDNYGYTF.

Comments on this clone: At the DNA level, this CDR3 is encoded by other sequences in the same sample as well. V and J are TRBV6-5 and TRBJ1-2; tentative D call: TRBD1 (5 bases). The CDR3 is 13 amino acids. Germline V gives CDR1 MNHEY, CDR2 SVGAGI. Trimming removed 6 bases at V and 5 bases at J, with 13 bases between. CDR3 residues: CASSPDRPYGYTF. The CDR3 region has the DNA TGTGCCAGCAGCCCCGACAGACCTTATGGCTACACCTTC.

This sequence joins TRBV28 and TRBJ1-4, with 7 bases identical to TRBD1. The ends lost 4 bases at V and 8 bases at J; junction bases unmatched: 10. There are 15 residues in the CDR3. Per germline, CDR1 MDHEN and CDR2 SYDVKM. CDR3 nucleotide sequence: TGTGCCAGCAGTTACCTCCGGGACAGTGGGGAAAAACTGTTTTTT. It codes for CASSYLRDSGEKLFF.

This chain uses TRBV12-5 with TRBJ2-3; unclear D gene. Germline loops: CDR1 LGHNT, CDR2 FRNRAP. V dropped 6 bases and J dropped 6 bases, with 19 bases sitting between them. This CDR3 region has 15 residues. CDR3 sequence (DNA): TGTGCTAGTGGGACCTCGTGGAGTCTCGGGGATACGCAGTATTTT. Protein sequence: CASGTSWSLGDTQYF.

The V and J genes are TRBV6-1 and TRBJ1-1; D not resolved. Per germline, CDR1 MNHNS and CDR2 SASEGT. The CDR3 sequence is 15 residues long. Trimming pared 2 bases from V and 6 bases from J, leaving 16 bases between. CDR3 in amino acids: CASSENSSRRAEAFF. The CDR3 DNA follows: TGTGCCAGCAGTGAAAATTCTTCCAGGAGGGCTGAAGCTTTCTTT.

CDR3 DNA: TGCAGCGTTGAAGGGAGCGGGGCAGACCTTCCATGGGCGCAGTATTTT. The encoded protein is CSVEGSGADLPWAQYF. The chain is built from TRBV29-1 and TRBJ2-3; 7 nucleotides agree with TRBD2. From germline, CDR1 is SQVTM and CDR2 ANQGSEA. V was pared by 1 base and J by 10 bases, with 17 bases of the junction left unmatched. The CDR3 covers 16 residues.

The CDR3 protein is CASSPSGGANEKLFF. CDR3 nucleotide sequence: TGTGCCAGCAGCCCGTCGGGGGGGGCTAATGAAAAACTGTTTTTT. The chain links TRBV5-6 to TRBJ1-4, with a possible D match to TRBD1 (5 bases). The length of the CDR3 is 15 residues. Between the trimmed V and J ends, which lost 4 bases and 3 bases, there was a span of 13 bases. The germline V gene has CDR1 SGHDT and CDR2 YYEEEE.

This clone was recorded once. The rearrangement links TRBV6-6 to TRBJ1-2, with D tentatively TRBD1 (5 bases). Per germline, CDR1 MNHNY and CDR2 SVGAGI (reference sequence). The V end lost 7 bases, the J end lost 6 bases, and 24 bases lay between the germline ends. CDR3 length: 16 residues. The CDR3 is CASTDHLRQGLDGYTF. CDR3 sequence (DNA): TGTGCCAGCACCGACCATTTACGTCAGGGATTGGATGGCTACACCTTC.

The V and J genes are TRBV15 and TRBJ2-7; no clear D. V lost 0 bases, J lost 2 bases, and 8 bases lay in between. The V gene's germline CDR1 is LNHNV and CDR2 YYDKDF (reference sequence). The CDR3 sequence is 14 residues long. CDR3 in amino acids: CATSRDATAYEQYF. The CDR3 DNA sequence: TGTGCCACCAGCAGAGACGCCACTGCCTACGAGCAGTACTTC. Variable domain in full (rest from reference TRBV15 and TRBJ2-7): DAMVIQNPRYQVTQFGKPVTLSCSQTLNHNVMYWYQQKSSQAPKLLFHYYDKDFNNEADTPDNFQSRRPNTSFCFLDIRSPGLGDTAMYLCATSRDATAYEQYFGPGTRLTVT.

This clone was seen once. The chain combines TRBV15 with TRBJ2-3; D remains unclear. With 3 bases removed from V and 0 bases from J, the gap between germline ends came to 7 bases. The V gene's germline CDR1 is LNHNV and CDR2 YYDKDF (reference sequence). CDR3 length equals 14 residues. The CDR3 loop reads CATSSRGSTDTQYF. The DNA of the CDR3 is TGTGCCACCAGCAGTCGCGGCAGCACAGATACGCAGTATTTT.

This clone occurred a few times. The rearrangement uses TRBV5-3 and TRBJ2-3, with D possibly being TRBD2 (5 bases). TRBV5-3 is classed as an ORF, of uncertain function. Trimming removed 7 bases at V and 0 bases at J, with 15 bases between. This CDR3 contains 15 residues. The CDR3 spells CARDVVRDSTDTQYF. CDR3 nucleotide sequence: TGTGCCAGAGACGTGGTTCGGGATAGCACAGATACGCAGTATTTT.

The V call is TRBV24-1, the J call TRBJ2-7; 9 nucleotides line up with TRBD1. V shed 4 bases and J 0 bases; nucleotides not matched to a gene: 3. The CDR3 spans 15 residues. From germline, CDR1 is KGHDR and CDR2 SFDVKD. DNA for the CDR3: TGTGCCACCAGTGAAGGACAGGGGAGCTCCTACGAGCAGTACTTC. It codes for CATSEGQGSSYEQYF.

This chain connects TRBV11-2 to TRBJ2-1, with 7 nucleotides matching TRBD2. CDR1 and CDR2 from the germline V gene are SGHAT and FQNNGV. The CDR3 is made up of 17 amino acids. V shed 4 bases, J shed 0 bases, and the junction held 9 bases outside the gene matches. Written as DNA, the CDR3 is TGTGCCAGCAGCTCCCGGGGGGACGCCAGCTCCTACAATGAGCAGTTCTTC. As protein: CASSSRGDASSYNEQFF.

The V call is TRBV24-1, the J call TRBJ2-3, with TRBD2 identical over 7 bases. CDR3 length: 15 residues. V shed 1 base and J 6 bases; nucleotides not matched to a gene: 6. Germline V gene lookup returns CDR1 KGHDR and CDR2 SFDVKD. Written as DNA, the CDR3 is TGTGCCACCAGTGATTTTGGCGGGGGTCCTGATACGCAGTATTTT. This gives the protein CATSDFGGGPDTQYF.

V gene TRBV10-1 combines with J gene TRBJ2-1, with D uncertain. The V and J ends lost 3 bases and 4 bases respectively, with 13 bases between them. The CDR3 length is 15 residues. Germline V gives CDR1 WNHNN, CDR2 SYGVQD (reference sequence). CDR3: CASSDGRFSYNEQFF. The CDR3 DNA sequence: TGCGCCAGCAGTGATGGGCGCTTTAGTTACAATGAGCAGTTCTTC.

The chain carries TRBV2 and TRBJ2-3; no reliable D call. In germline, CDR1 is SNHLY, CDR2 FYNNEI. V lost 8 bases, J lost 2 bases, and 11 bases lay in between. The CDR3 has 13 amino acids. The CDR3 reads CASLGLVTDTQYF. For the CDR3, the DNA is TGTGCCAGCCTCGGTTTAGTCACAGATACGCAGTATTTT. The variable domain in full, with the rest retrieved from reference TRBV2 and TRBJ2-3, is EPEVTQTPSHQVTQMGQEVILRCVPISNHLYFYWYRQILGQKVEFLVSFYNNEISEKSEIFDDQFSVERPDGSNFTLKIRSTKLEDSAMYFCASLGLVTDTQYFGPGTRLTVL.

This clone was seen a few times. This rearrangement joins TRBV7-2 to TRBJ1-6; D is uncertain. Germline V CDR1 and CDR2: SGHTA, FQGNSA. The CDR3 consists of 15 residues. V lost 3 bases and J 7 bases, leaving 13 bases between the germline ends. CDR3 residues: CASSLAGVFNSPLHF. The CDR3 region has the DNA TGTGCCAGCAGCTTGGCCGGAGTGTTCAATTCACCCCTCCACTTT.

The chain has TRBV19 and TRBJ2-1; 9 nucleotides line up with TRBD2. The CDR3 has 15 amino acids. Germline trimming cut 3 bases from V and 8 bases from J; bases unmatched to any gene: 8. Germline V gives CDR1 LNHDA, CDR2 SQIVND (reference sequence). CDR3 in amino acids: CASSIASSGGYEQFF. CDR3 coding DNA: TGTGCCAGTAGTATCGCCAGTAGCGGGGGCTATGAGCAGTTCTTC.